These T cell receptor beta chains were read from a single sample in a study of blood T cell repertoires in COVID-19. Libraries were prepared by immunoSEQ multiplex PCR; TCRdb keeps only in-frame clonotypes and omits some of them. The table records approximately 300,000 clones, roughly 90% of them present only once. The sample comprised peripheral blood. The receptors come from a woman between 40 and 55 years old with COVID-19, enrolled during active disease. The CDR3 runs from the conserved cysteine through the conserved F or W. The D gene is left open where the match is weak. Some rows have no size entry. The others give once, few or many, or a class for an expanded clone.

TRBJ1-5,.,TRBD1,TRBV7-2,CASSLGAGTDNQPQHF,TGTGCCAGCAGCTTAGGAGCCGGGACAGACAATCAGCCCCAGCATTTT
TRBJ1-5,few,TRBD1,TRBV5-8,CASSLQGYSNQPQHF,TGTGCCAGCAGCCTACAGGGGTATAGCAATCAGCCCCAGCATTTT
TRBJ2-1,.,TRBD2,TRBV6-2/TRBV6-3,CASSPAGGPPSYNEQFF,TGTGCCAGCAGTCCCGCGGGGGGGCCCCCCTCGTACAATGAGCAGTTCTTC
TRBJ1-4,.,.,TRBV13,CASSRWEGRDTTNEKLFF,TGTGCCAGCAGCCGCTGGGAGGGGCGGGATACAACTAATGAAAAACTGTTTTTT
TRBJ2-3,.,TRBD2,TRBV11-1,CASSVLAGAGTDTQYF,TGTGCCAGCAGCGTACTAGCGGGGGCCGGCACAGATACGCAGTATTTT
TRBJ1-4,.,.,TRBV5-6,CASSSTDDGEGGEKLFF,TGTGCCAGCAGCTCGACCGACGATGGGGAAGGGGGTGAAAAACTGTTTTTT
TRBJ1-1,few,TRBD1,TRBV3-1/TRBV3-2,CASRADRGRSTEAFF,TGTGCCAGCAGGGCAGACAGGGGAAGGAGCACTGAAGCTTTCTTT
TRBJ1-3,.,.,TRBV28,CASSRTVSGNTIYF,TGTGCCAGCAGTCGGACTGTGTCTGGAAACACCATATATTTT
TRBJ1-5,.,.,TRBV5-6,CASSVRSLAGNNQPQHF,TGTGCCAGCAGCGTCCGTAGTTTAGCGGGTAACAATCAGCCCCAGCATTTT
TRBJ1-4,.,TRBD1,TRBV27,CASSFLPGQGGGKLFF,TGTGCCAGCAGTTTTCTCCCGGGACAGGGTGGGGGAAAACTGTTTTTT
TRBJ2-5,.,.,TRBV15,CATSIRGQETQYF,TGTGCCACCAGCATCCGGGGTCAAGAGACCCAGTACTTC
TRBJ1-5,.,.,TRBV7-2,CASSLSLNQPQHF,TGTGCCAGCAGTTTATCCCTCAATCAGCCCCAGCATTTT
TRBJ2-7,.,.,TRBV11-2,CASSSGIGLSSYEQYF,TGTGCCAGCAGCTCGGGGATTGGGCTTAGCTCCTACGAGCAGTACTTC
TRBJ2-1,.,.,TRBV27,CASSSQGGQYNEQFF,TGTGCCAGCAGCAGCCAGGGGGGCCAGTACAATGAGCAGTTCTTC
TRBJ2-7,.,TRBD1,TRBV7-9,CASSSYRGRSYEQYF,TGTGCCAGCAGCTCCTACAGGGGAAGGTCCTACGAGCAGTACTTC
TRBJ2-2,.,TRBD1,TRBV7-3,CASSLGPGQGNTGELFF,TGTGCCAGCAGCTTAGGCCCCGGACAGGGGAACACCGGGGAGCTGTTTTTT
TRBJ1-1,few,.,TRBV11-3,CASSLEPTAEAFF,TGTGCCAGCAGCTTAGAGCCGACAGCTGAAGCTTTCTTT
TRBJ1-1,few,.,TRBV29-1,CSVRQVTEAFF,TGCAGCGTCCGACAGGTCACTGAAGCTTTCTTT
TRBJ1-2,.,.,TRBV21-1,CASSKTGGVDRANYGYTF,TGTGCCAGCAGCAAAACAGGGGGGGTGGACAGGGCTAACTATGGCTACACCTTC
TRBJ1-2,.,.,TRBV7-2,CASSSRRTAYGYTF,TGTGCCAGCAGCTCCCGACGGACAGCCTATGGCTACACCTTC
TRBJ1-6,.,.,TRBV6-6,CASSLRGGTGFSDYSPLHF,TGTGCCAGCAGCTTACGGGGGGGTACAGGGTTCTCGGATTATTCACCCCTCCACTTT
TRBJ1-6,.,TRBD1,TRBV18,CASSLDRDRVLSLHF,TGTGCCAGCTCACTAGACCGGGACAGGGTTCTTTCCCTCCACTTT
TRBJ1-1,.,.,TRBV25-1,CASSEQDITEAFF,TGTGCCAGCAGTGAACAGGATATTACTGAAGCTTTCTTT
TRBJ2-1,.,TRBD2,TRBV27,CASSQTSGSYNEQFF,TGTGCCAGCAGTCAAACTAGCGGGTCCTACAATGAGCAGTTCTTC
TRBJ2-2,once,TRBD1,TRBV2,CASSEQGALTGELFF,TGTGCCAGCAGTGAGCAGGGGGCCTTGACCGGGGAGCTGTTTTTT
TRBJ2-1,.,TRBD2,TRBV5-1,CASSLELAGRGEQFF,TGCGCCAGCAGCTTGGAACTAGCGGGGAGGGGTGAGCAGTTCTTC
TRBJ1-2,.,TRBD1,TRBV7-2,CASSFLGTGGNGYTF,TGTGCCAGCAGCTTTCTTGGGACAGGGGGCAATGGCTACACCTTC
TRBJ2-3,.,TRBD2,TRBV30,CAWSIGGRAASTDTQYF,TGTGCCTGGAGTATTGGCGGGAGGGCCGCTAGCACAGATACGCAGTATTTT
TRBJ2-4,.,.,TRBV5-6,CASSALRERAKNIQYF,TGTGCCAGCAGCGCCCTCAGGGAAAGGGCCAAAAACATTCAGTACTTC
TRBJ2-1,.,.,TRBV18,CASSEYEQFF,TGTGCCAGCTCAGAGTATGAGCAGTTCTTC
TRBJ2-1,.,.,TRBV5-1,CASSYDRIEIDEQFF,TGCGCCAGCAGCTACGACAGGATTGAAATCGATGAGCAGTTCTTC
TRBJ1-5,.,.,TRBV2,CASTDTYSNQPQHF,TGTGCCAGCACCGACACGTATAGCAATCAGCCCCAGCATTTT
TRBJ1-5,.,.,TRBV30,CAWSGSNQPQHF,TGTGCCTGGTCAGGGTCCAATCAGCCCCAGCATTTT
TRBJ2-1,.,TRBD1,TRBV19,CASSPSSDRGHNEQFF,TGTGCCAGTAGTCCGTCGTCGGACAGGGGCCACAATGAGCAGTTCTTC
TRBJ2-1,.,TRBD2,TRBV4-2,CASSPSEGAGADEQFF,TGTGCCAGCAGCCCATCCGAAGGAGCGGGGGCCGATGAGCAGTTCTTC
TRBJ1-1,.,.,TRBV3-1/TRBV3-2,CASSQTGSSAFF,TGTGCCAGCAGCCAAACAGGGTCTTCAGCTTTCTTT